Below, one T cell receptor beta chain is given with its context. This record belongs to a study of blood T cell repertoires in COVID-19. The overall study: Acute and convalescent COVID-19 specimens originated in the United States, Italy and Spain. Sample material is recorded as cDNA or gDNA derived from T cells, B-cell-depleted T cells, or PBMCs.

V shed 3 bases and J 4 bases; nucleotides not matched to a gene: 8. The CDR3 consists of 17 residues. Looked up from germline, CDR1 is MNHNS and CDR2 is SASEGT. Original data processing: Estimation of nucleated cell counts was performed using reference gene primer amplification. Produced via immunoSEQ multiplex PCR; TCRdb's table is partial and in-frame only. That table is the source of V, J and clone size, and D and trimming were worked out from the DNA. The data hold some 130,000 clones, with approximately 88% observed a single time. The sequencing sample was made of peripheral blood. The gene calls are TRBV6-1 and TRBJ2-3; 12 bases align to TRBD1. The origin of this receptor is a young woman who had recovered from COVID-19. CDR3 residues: CASSDLWGQGAADTQYF. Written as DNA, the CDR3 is TGTGCCAGCAGTGATCTGTGGGGACAGGGGGCTGCAGATACGCAGTATTTT.